The present TCR beta chain was sequenced within a study of identical twins. Overall study findings and caveats: Insertion counts were lower in abundant cord blood beta clonotypes, a trend that memory repertoires did not show. Among beta out-of-frame sequences, excess sharing between twins appeared weaker. Shared out-of-frame alpha sequences (those common to twins) showed excess low generation probability.

Comment on this clonotype: Its antigen is as yet unknown.

After template switching added a universal primer site, the resulting cDNA carried unique molecular identifiers. One entry per CDR3 protein results from TCRdb running MiXCR on the 5' RACE reads. The sample includes around 370,000 distinct CDR3 sequences, about 9% of them seen just once. The germline CDR1 and CDR2 sequences are LGHNT and FRNRAP. CDR3 length equals 12 residues. V was pared by 6 bases and J by 4 bases, with 9 bases between. The sequence was obtained from a woman in her forties or fifties in good health. The chain has TRBV12-5 and TRBJ1-1; D possibly corresponds to TRBD1 (6 bases). The sample was naive T cells sorted from blood. CDR3 DNA: TGTGCTAGTGGCCTAGGGGGCACTGAAGCTTTCTTT. Encoded protein: CASGLGGTEAFF.